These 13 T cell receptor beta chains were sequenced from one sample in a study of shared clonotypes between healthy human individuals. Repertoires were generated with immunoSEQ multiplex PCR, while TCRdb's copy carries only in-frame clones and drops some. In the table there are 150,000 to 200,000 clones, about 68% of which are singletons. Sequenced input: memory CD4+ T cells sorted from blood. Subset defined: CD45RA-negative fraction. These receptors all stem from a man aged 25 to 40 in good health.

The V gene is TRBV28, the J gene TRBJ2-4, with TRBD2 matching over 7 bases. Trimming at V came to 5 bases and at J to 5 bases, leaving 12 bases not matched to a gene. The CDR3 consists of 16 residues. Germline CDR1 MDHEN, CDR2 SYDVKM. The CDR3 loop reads CASSTTMRGFQNIQYF. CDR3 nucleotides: TGTGCCAGCAGTACGACGATGCGGGGGTTTCAAAACATTCAGTACTTC.

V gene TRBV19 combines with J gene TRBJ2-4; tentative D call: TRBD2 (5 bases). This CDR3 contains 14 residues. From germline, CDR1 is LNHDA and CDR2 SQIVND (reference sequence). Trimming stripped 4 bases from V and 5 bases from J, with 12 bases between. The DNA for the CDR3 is TGTGCCAGTAGTACGGGGAGTGGGGAAAACATTCAGTACTTC. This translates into CASSTGSGENIQYF.

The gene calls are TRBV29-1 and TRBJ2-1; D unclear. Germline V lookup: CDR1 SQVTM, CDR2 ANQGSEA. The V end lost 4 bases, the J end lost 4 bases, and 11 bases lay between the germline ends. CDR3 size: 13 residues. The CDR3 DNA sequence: TGCAGCGTTGTGGCCCCTAGGTACAATGAGCAGTTCTTC. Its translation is CSVVAPRYNEQFF.

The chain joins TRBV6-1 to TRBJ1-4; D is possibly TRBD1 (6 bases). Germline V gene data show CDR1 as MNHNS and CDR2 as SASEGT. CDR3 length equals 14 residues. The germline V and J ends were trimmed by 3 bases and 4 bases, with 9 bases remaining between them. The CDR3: CASSEDRVNEKLFF. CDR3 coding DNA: TGTGCCAGCAGTGAGGACAGAGTTAATGAAAAACTGTTTTTT.

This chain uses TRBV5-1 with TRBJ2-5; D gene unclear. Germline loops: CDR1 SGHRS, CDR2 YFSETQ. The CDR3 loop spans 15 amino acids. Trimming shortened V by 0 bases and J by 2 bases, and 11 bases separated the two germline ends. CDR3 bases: TGCGCCAGCAGCTTGGATGGGGTTCGGCAAGAGACCCAGTACTTC. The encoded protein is CASSLDGVRQETQYF.

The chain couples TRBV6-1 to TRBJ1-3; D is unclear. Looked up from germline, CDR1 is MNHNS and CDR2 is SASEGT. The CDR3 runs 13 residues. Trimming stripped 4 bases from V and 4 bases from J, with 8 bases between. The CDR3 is CASSGSMGNTIYF. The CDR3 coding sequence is TGTGCCAGCAGTGGGTCCATGGGAAACACCATATATTTT.

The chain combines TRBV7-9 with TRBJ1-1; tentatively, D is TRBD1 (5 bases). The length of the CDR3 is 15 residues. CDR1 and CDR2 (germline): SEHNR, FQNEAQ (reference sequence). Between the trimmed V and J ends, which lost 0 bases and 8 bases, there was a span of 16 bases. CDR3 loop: CASSLADSFGSEAFF. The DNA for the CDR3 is TGTGCCAGCAGCTTAGCCGACAGTTTCGGTTCCGAAGCTTTCTTT. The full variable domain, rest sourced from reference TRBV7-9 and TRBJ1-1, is DTGVSQNPRHKITKRGQNVTFRCDPISEHNRLYWYRQTLGQGPEFLTYFQNEAQLEKSRLLSDRFSAERPKGSFSTLEIQRTEQGDSAMYLCASSLADSFGSEAFFGQGTRLTVV.

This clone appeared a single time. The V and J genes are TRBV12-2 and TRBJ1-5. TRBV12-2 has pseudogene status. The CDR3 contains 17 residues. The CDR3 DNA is TGTGCAAGTCGCTTAGCTGGGGGGGCCCATAGCAATCAGCCCCAGCATTTT. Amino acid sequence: CASRLAGGAHSNQPQHF.

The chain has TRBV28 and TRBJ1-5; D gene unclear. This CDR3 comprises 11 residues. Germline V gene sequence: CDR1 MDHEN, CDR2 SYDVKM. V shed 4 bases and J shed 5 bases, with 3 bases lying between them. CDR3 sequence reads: CASSSHQPQHF. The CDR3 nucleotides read TGTGCCAGCAGTTCCCATCAGCCCCAGCATTTT.

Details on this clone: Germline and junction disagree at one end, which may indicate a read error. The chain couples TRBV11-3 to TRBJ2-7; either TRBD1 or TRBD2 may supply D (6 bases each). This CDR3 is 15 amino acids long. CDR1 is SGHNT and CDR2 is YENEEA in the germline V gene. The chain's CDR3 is CASSRGAVSSDEQYF. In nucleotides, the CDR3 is TGTGCCAGCAGCAGGGGGGCAGTTTCCTCCGACGAGCAGTACTTC. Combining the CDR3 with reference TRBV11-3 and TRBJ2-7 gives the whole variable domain EAGVVQSPRYKIIEKKQPVAFWCNPISGHNTLYWYLQNLGQGPELLIRYENEEAVDDSQLPKDRFSAERLKGVDSTLKIQPAELGDSAVYLCASSRGAVSSDEQYFGPGTRLTVT.

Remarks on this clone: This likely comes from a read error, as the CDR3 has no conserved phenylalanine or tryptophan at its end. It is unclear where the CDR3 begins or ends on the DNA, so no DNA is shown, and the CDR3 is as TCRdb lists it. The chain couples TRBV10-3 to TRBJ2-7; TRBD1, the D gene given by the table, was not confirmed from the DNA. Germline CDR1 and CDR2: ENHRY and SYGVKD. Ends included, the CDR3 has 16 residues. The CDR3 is CAISSSGTATGSQVRI.

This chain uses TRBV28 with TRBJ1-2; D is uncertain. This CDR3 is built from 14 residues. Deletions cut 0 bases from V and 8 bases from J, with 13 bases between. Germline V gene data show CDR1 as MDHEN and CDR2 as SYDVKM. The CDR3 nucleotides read TGTGCCAGCAGTTTATGGCTGGAGCGAGGAGGCTACACCTTC. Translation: CASSLWLERGGYTF.

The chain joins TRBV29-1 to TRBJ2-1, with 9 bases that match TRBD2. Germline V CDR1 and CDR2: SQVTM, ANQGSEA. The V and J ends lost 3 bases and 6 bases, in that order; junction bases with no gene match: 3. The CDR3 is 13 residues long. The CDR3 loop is CSVDAGGVNEQFF. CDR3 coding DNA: TGCAGCGTTGACGCGGGGGGGGTCAATGAGCAGTTCTTC.